This T cell receptor (beta chain) was observed in a study of CD8 T cells in Susac syndrome. This clonotype appeared a few times. There are 15 residues in the CDR3. From germline, CDR1 is MNHNY and CDR2 SVGAGI (reference sequence). Trimming removed 0 bases at V and 4 bases at J, with 12 bases between. A quantity of about 0.5 to 1 ug RNA underwent reverse transcription using random hexamers. TCRdb analysed the immunoSEQ multiplex PCR reads with MiXCR anew, one entry per CDR3 protein. This sample yields approximately 160,000 distinct CDR3 sequences, of which around 90% are seen a single time; more than 0.07% belongs to the top ten.

Sequencing was performed on CD4+ T cells from PBMCs. The TCR comes from a human donor in good health. The chain has TRBV6-6 and TRBJ1-1; weak D call: TRBD1 (6 bases). CDR3 sequence reads: CASSYSRQGSTEAFF. The CDR3 nucleotides read TGTGCCAGCAGTTACTCGAGGCAGGGGAGCACTGAAGCTTTCTTT.